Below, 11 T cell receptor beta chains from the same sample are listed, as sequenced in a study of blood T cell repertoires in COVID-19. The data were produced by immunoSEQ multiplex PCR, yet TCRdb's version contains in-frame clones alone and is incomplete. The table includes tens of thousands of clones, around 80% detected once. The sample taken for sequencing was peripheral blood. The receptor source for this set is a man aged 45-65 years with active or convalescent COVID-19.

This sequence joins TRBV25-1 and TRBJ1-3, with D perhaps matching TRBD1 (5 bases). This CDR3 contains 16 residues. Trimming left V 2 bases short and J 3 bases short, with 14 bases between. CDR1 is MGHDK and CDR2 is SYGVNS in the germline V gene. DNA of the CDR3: TGTGCCAGCAGTGAAAGGGATGGGGGGGTTGGAAACACCATATATTTT. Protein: CASSERDGGVGNTIYF.

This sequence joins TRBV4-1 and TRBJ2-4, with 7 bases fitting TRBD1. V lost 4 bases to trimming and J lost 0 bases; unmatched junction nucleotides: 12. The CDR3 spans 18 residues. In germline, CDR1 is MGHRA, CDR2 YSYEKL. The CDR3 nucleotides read TGCGCCAGCAGCCCCAAGACAGGGCCGACCCTAGCCAAAAACATTCAGTACTTC. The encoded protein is CASSPKTGPTLAKNIQYF.

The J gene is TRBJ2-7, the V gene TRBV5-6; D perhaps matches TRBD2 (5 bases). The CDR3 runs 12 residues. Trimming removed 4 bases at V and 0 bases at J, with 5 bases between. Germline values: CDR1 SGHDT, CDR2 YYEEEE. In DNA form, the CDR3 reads TGTGCCAGCAGCCGGGGCTCCTACGAGCAGTACGTC. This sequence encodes CASSRGSYEQYV.

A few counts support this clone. CDR3: CASASGGRSAFF. The CDR3 nucleotides read TGTGCCAGCGCCTCGGGGGGCAGATCAGCCTTCTTT. The genes are TRBV2 and TRBJ1-1; D perhaps matches TRBD1 (6 bases). The CDR3 loop spans 12 amino acids. V lost 8 bases and J 14 bases, leaving 21 bases between the germline ends. Per germline, CDR1 SNHLY and CDR2 FYNNEI.

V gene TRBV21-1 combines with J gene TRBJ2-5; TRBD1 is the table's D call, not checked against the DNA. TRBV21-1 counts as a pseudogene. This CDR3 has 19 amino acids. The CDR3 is CASRGQGAQVAGTQETQYF. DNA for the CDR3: TGTGCCAGCAGGGGACAGGGGGCGCAAGTAGCGGGGACCCAAGAGACCCAGTACTTC.

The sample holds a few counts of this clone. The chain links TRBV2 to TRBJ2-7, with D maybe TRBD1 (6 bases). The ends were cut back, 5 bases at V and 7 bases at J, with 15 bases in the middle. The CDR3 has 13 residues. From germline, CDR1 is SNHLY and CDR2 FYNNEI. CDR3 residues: CASSRIRDMEQYV. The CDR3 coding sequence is TGTGCCAGCAGTCGAATTCGGGACATGGAGCAGTACGTC.

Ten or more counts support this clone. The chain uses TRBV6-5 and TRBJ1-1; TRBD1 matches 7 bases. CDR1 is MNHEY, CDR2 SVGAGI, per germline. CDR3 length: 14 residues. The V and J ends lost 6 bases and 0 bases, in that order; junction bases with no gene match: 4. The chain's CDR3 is CASRPGTVNTEAFF. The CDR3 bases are TGTGCCAGCAGGCCCGGGACAGTGAACACTGAAGCTTTCTTT.

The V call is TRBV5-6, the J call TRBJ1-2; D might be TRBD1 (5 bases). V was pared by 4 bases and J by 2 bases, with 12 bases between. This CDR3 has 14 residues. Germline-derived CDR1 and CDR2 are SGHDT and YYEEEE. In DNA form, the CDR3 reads TGTGCCAGCAGCCCGGGACTGACAAACTATGGCTACACCTTC. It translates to CASSPGLTNYGYTF.

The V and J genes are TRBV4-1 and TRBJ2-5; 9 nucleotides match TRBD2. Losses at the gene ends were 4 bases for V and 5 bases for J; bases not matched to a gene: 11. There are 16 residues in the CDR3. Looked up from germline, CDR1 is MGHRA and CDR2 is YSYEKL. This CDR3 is CASSLGGGAVGETQYF. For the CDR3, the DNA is TGCGCCAGCAGCCTAGGCGGGGGGGCCGTAGGGGAGACCCAGTACTTC.

CDR3 loop: CASSALGATQETQYF. DNA for the CDR3: TGTGCCAGCAGTGCCCTCGGTGCAACCCAAGAGACCCAGTACTTC. The V gene is TRBV6-2 or TRBV6-3, the J gene TRBJ2-5, with no clear D. With 5 bases removed from V and 1 base from J, the gap between germline ends came to 14 bases. CDR3 length equals 15 residues. The germline V gene has CDR1 MNHEY and CDR2 SVGEGT.

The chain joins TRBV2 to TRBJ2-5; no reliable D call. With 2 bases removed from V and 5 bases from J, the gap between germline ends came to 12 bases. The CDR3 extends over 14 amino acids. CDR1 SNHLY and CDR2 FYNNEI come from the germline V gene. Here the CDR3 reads CASSEIISVETQYF. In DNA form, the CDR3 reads TGTGCCAGCAGTGAAATAATCTCGGTGGAGACCCAGTACTTC.